The source of this T cell receptor (beta chain) is a study of post-analysis software for immune sequencing data. Whole-study findings and limits: In patients, about five TRBV segments were more frequent than in controls, with TRBV5-6, TRBV5-1 and TRBV20-1 among them.

The V gene's germline CDR1 is SGDLS and CDR2 YYNGEE. The ends were cut back, 0 bases at V and 2 bases at J, with 6 bases in the middle. The CDR3 consists of 14 residues. With regard to this clonotype: Antigen unknown.

Built from TCR beta cDNA, the libraries had unique molecular identifiers in them. TCRdb processed the PCR reads anew with MiXCR; each CDR3 protein has one entry. The sample lists roughly 620,000 distinct CDR3 sequences; about 44% were seen once. The chain has TRBV9 and TRBJ2-1, with TRBD2 as a possible D gene (6 bases). The specimen was blood. The receptor was isolated from a girl between 5 and 17 years old with multiple sclerosis. The CDR3 DNA is TGTGCCAGCAGCGTAGCGGGAGCCTACAATGAGCAGTTCTTC. It specifies CASSVAGAYNEQFF.